These T cell receptor beta chains were read from a single sample in a study of blood T cell repertoires in COVID-19. Sequenced by immunoSEQ multiplex PCR; TCRdb stores in-frame clones only, minus some. Counted here are under 300,000 clones, over 65% occurring once; the ten biggest clones make up about 4.9%. Sample: peripheral blood. These receptors all come from a man aged 60 to 69 who had recovered from COVID-19. Each CDR3 is given with its conserved first and last residue. Fields, in order: J gene, clone size, CDR3 length, D gene, V gene, CDR3 protein. A D gene is named only where the DNA matches it firmly. Expanded clones are given a class, and other clones once, few, many or no size at all.

>TRBJ1-4|NA|15|NA|TRBV2
CASRDFGQRTEKLFF
>TRBJ2-5|once|16|TRBD2|TRBV7-3
CASSLTGAGVQETQYF
>TRBJ2-7|NA|14|TRBD2|TRBV6-5
CASSYLASGRDPYF
>TRBJ1-1|NA|15|TRBD1|TRBV9
CASSTQGFGNTEAFF
>TRBJ1-5|NA|14|TRBD1|TRBV28
CASRPGQGNQPQHF
>TRBJ1-3|few|14|TRBD1|TRBV5-6
CASSPTGAGNTIYF
>TRBJ1-2|NA|14|TRBD1|TRBV29-1
CSVTGTGRNYGYTF
>TRBJ1-4|once|16|NA|TRBV11-2
CASSSPGGGANEKLFF
>TRBJ2-7|NA|17|TRBD2|TRBV5-1
CASSLETSGGRHYEQYF
>TRBJ1-4|NA|17|NA|TRBV15
CATSSGGGGANNEKLFF
>TRBJ1-3|NA|14|NA|TRBV2
CASIQGLTGNTIYF
>TRBJ1-1|NA|14|NA|TRBV6-5
CASSYKGRGTEAFF
>TRBJ1-6|NA|15|TRBD1|TRBV28
CASSSTGTGGSPLHF
>TRBJ2-7|NA|15|TRBD1|TRBV11-2
CASSLVGQGSYEQYF
>TRBJ1-5|NA|15|NA|TRBV27
CASSFRTGSDQPQHF
>TRBJ1-4|NA|15|TRBD1|TRBV19
CATHRGDTTNEKLFF
>TRBJ1-4|few|15|NA|TRBV7-8
CASSGKTIFGEKLFF
>TRBJ2-3|once|16|TRBD2|TRBV10-3
CAISAGGTTSTDTQYF
>TRBJ1-3|NA|13|TRBD1|TRBV29-1
CSVGQGGGNTIYF
>TRBJ2-3|NA|16|TRBD2|TRBV2
CASSEPGTSRKDTQYF
>TRBJ1-2|NA|15|TRBD1|TRBV6-5
CASSSILDRGHGYTF
>TRBJ2-7|NA|14|NA|TRBV7-9
CASSLEVSGYEQYF
>TRBJ1-2|NA|14|NA|TRBV27
CASSLAPGVYGYTF
>TRBJ2-7|NA|14|TRBD1|TRBV11-3
CASSLAQGAEEQYF
>TRBJ2-6|NA|18|NA|TRBV7-9
CASSSAQGSHSGANVLTF
>TRBJ2-7|NA|15|NA|TRBV2
CASKGGGGPGNEQYF
>TRBJ1-5|once|14|TRBD1|TRBV12-5
CASGRGQVGQPQHF
>TRBJ1-1|NA|14|NA|TRBV6-5
CASRGGKRNTEAFF
>TRBJ2-3|NA|14|TRBD2|TRBV3-1/TRBV3-2
CASSPLAGMDTQYF
>TRBJ1-1|NA|15|NA|TRBV24-1
CATSDPRGDGTEAFF
>TRBJ1-4|NA|15|NA|TRBV28
CASKGRGSANEKLFF
>TRBJ1-4|NA|16|TRBD1|TRBV11-2
CASSLSRQGVGEKLFF
>TRBJ1-5|few|14|TRBD1|TRBV7-9
CASSSDRGDQPQHF
>TRBJ1-1|NA|11|NA|TRBV7-9
CASSSRQGFIF
>TRBJ2-2|NA|17|TRBD2|TRBV6-2/TRBV6-3
CASSYSGLAGVSGELFF
>TRBJ2-7|NA|13|NA|TRBV12-3/TRBV12-4
CASSPRRLGEQYF
>TRBJ1-5|NA|15|TRBD1|TRBV7-2
CASSLVGQGVQPQHF
>TRBJ2-1|NA|11|NA|TRBV28
CASSFRGQQFF
>TRBJ2-7|few|15|TRBD2|TRBV7-7
CASSPAGGYMDEQYF
>TRBJ1-6|few|14|NA|TRBV10-2
CASSESQGTSPLHF
>TRBJ2-5|NA|14|TRBD2|TRBV5-1
CASSFGGVQETQYF
>TRBJ2-5|NA|15|TRBD2|TRBV5-1
CASSPGLAARETQYF
>TRBJ2-7|NA|13|TRBD1|TRBV6-5
CASSQGQGAMQYF
>TRBJ2-5|NA|17|TRBD1|TRBV6-1
CASSERTAGGLGETQYF
>TRBJ1-6|NA|15|NA|TRBV2
CASTVLDSVNSPLHF
>TRBJ2-1|NA|15|NA|TRBV7-9
CASSLGQGPYNEQFF
>TRBJ2-1|NA|15|TRBD1|TRBV2
CASSDGTAFYNEQFF
>TRBJ1-5|NA|14|NA|TRBV11-2
CASSLPGGNQPQHF
>TRBJ2-3|NA|14|NA|TRBV5-4
CASGQDRITDTQYF
>TRBJ2-6|NA|18|TRBD1|TRBV6-1
CASSEVTGQGPGANVLTF
>TRBJ2-5|NA|15|TRBD1|TRBV7-9
CASSPDRGGQETQYF
>TRBJ1-1|NA|14|NA|TRBV6-5
CASSPQGLNTEAFF
>TRBJ2-1|NA|15|NA|TRBV7-6
CASSLGTEAYNEQFF
>TRBJ1-4|NA|15|TRBD1|TRBV7-2
CASSPGTARREKLFF
>TRBJ2-6|NA|15|NA|TRBV6-5
CASSYGGSGANVLTF